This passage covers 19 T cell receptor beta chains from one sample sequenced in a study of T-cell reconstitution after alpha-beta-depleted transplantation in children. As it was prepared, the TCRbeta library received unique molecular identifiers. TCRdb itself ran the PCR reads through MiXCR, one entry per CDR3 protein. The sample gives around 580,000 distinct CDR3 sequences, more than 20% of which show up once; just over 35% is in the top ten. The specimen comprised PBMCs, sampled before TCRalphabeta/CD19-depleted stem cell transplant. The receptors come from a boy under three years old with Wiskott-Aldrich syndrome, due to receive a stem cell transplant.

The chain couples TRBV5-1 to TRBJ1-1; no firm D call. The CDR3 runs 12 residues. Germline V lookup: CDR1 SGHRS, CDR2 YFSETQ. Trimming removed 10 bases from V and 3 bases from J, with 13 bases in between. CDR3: CAVGARDTEAFF. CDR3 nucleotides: TGCGCCGTCGGAGCTAGGGACACTGAAGCTTTCTTT.

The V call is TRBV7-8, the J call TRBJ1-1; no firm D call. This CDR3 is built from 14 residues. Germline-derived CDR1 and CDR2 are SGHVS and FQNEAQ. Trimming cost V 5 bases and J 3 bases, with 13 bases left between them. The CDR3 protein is CASSVQNGDTEAFF. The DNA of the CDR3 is TGTGCCAGCAGCGTACAGAACGGGGACACTGAAGCTTTCTTT.

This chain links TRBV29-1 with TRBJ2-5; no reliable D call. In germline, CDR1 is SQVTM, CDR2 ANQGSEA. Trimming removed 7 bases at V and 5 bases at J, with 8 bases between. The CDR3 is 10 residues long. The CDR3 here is CSGATETQYF. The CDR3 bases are TGCAGCGGGGCGACGGAGACCCAGTACTTC.

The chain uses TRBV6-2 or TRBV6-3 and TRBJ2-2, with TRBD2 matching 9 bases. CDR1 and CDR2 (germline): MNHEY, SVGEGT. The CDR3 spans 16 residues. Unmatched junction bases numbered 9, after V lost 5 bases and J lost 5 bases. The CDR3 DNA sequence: TGTGCCAGCAGTATACTCGGACTAGCGTCGACCGGGGAGCTGTTTTTT. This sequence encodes CASSILGLASTGELFF.

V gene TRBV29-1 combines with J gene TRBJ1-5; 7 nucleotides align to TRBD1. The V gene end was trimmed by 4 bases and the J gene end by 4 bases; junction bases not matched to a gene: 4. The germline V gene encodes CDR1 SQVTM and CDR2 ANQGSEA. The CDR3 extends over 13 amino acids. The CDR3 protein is CSVAQGWNQPQHF. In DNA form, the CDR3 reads TGCAGCGTTGCACAGGGGTGGAATCAGCCCCAGCATTTT.

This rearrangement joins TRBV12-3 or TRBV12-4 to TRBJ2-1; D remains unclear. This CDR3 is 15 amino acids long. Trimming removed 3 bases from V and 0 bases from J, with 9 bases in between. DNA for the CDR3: TGTGCCAGCAGTTTTTTCGTTAGCTCCTACAATGAGCAGTTCTTC. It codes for CASSFFVSSYNEQFF.

CDR3 in DNA: TGCAGCGTCGAGAACTCCCCCAGCTCCTACAATGAGCAGTTCTTC. Translated, it gives CSVENSPSSYNEQFF. The chain couples TRBV29-1 to TRBJ2-1; D remains unclear. CDR1 and CDR2 (germline): SQVTM, ANQGSEA. The CDR3 length is 15 residues. V lost 6 bases, J lost 0 bases, and 15 bases lay in between.

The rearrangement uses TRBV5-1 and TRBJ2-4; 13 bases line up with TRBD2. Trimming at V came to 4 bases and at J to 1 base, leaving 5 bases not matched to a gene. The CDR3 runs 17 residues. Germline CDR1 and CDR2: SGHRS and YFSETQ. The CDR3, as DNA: TGCGCCAGCAGCCAAAGACTAGCGGGAGGTGCCAAAAACATTCAGTACTTC. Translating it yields CASSQRLAGGAKNIQYF.

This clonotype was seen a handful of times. The CDR3, as DNA: TGTGCCAGCAGCAAATTACTAGCGGGCGGCACCGGGGAGCTGTTTTTT. Translation: CASSKLLAGGTGELFF. The chain joins TRBV6-1 to TRBJ2-2; 9 bases are a match to TRBD2. V gave up 6 bases and J gave up 4 bases; unmatched junction bases: 9. The CDR3 contains 16 residues. From germline, CDR1 is MNHNS and CDR2 SASEGT.

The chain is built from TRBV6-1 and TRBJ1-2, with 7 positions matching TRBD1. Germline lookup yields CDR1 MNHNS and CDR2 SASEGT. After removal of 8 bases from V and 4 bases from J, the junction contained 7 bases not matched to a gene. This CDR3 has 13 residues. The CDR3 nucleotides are TGTGCCAGCGCTAGACAGGGACGCTATGGCTACACCTTC. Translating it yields CASARQGRYGYTF.

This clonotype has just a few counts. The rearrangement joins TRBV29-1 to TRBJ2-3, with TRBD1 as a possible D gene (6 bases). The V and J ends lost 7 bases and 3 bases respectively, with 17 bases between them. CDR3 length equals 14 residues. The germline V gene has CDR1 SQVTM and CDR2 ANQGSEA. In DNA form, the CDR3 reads TGCAGCGCCAGAAGGGGGACCCCGACAGATACGCAGTATTTT. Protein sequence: CSARRGTPTDTQYF.

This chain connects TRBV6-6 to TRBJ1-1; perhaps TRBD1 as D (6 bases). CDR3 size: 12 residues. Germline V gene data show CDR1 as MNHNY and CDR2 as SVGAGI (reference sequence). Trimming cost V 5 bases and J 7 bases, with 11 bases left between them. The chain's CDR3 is CASSKQGIEAFF. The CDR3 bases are TGTGCCAGCAGTAAACAGGGAATTGAAGCTTTCTTT.

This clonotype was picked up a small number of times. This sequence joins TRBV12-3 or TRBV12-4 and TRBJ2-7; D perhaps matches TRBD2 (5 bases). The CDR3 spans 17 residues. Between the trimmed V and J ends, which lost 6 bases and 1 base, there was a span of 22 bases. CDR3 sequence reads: CASSNWMGGGNSYEQYF. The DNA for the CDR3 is TGTGCCAGCAGCAACTGGATGGGCGGAGGAAATTCCTACGAGCAGTACTTC.

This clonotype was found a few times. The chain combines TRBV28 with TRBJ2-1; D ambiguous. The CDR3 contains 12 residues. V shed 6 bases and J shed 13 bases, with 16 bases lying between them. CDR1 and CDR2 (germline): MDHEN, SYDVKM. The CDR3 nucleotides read TGTGCCAGCAGCACCCGGTCGAAAAACCAGTTCTTC. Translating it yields CASSTRSKNQFF.

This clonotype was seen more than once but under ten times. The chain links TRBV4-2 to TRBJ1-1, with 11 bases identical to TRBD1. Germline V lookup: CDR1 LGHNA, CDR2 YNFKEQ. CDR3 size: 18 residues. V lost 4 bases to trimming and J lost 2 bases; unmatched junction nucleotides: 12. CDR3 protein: CASSPRPDRGPLNTEAFF. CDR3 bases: TGTGCCAGCAGCCCCCGCCCGGACAGGGGGCCCTTAAACACTGAAGCTTTCTTT.

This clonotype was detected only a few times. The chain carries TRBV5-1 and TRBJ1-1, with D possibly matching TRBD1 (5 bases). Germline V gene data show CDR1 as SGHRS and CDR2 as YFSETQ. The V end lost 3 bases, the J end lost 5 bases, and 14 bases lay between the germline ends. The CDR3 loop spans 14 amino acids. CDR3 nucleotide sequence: TGCGCCAGCAGCTCCCGGGACCTGAGGACTGAAGCTTTCTTT. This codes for CASSSRDLRTEAFF. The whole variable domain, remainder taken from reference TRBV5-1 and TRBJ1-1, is KAGVTQTPRYLIKTRGQQVTLSCSPISGHRSVSWYQQTPGQGLQFLFEYFSETQRNKGNFPGRFSGRQFSNSRSEMNVSTLELGDSALYLCASSSRDLRTEAFFGQGTRLTVV.

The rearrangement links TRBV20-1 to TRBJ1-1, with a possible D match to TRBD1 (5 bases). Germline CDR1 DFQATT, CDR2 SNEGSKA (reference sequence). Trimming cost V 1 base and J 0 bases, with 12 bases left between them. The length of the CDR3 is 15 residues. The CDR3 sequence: CSARVLAGLNTEAFF. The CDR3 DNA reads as TGCAGTGCTAGAGTCCTGGCAGGGTTGAACACTGAAGCTTTCTTT.

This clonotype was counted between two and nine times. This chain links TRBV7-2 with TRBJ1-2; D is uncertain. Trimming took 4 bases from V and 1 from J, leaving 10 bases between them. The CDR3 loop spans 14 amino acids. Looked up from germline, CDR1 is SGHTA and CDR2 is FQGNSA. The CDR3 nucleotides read TGTGCCAGCAGCTCCGCCTGGAATAACTATGGCTACACCTTC. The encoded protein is CASSSAWNNYGYTF.

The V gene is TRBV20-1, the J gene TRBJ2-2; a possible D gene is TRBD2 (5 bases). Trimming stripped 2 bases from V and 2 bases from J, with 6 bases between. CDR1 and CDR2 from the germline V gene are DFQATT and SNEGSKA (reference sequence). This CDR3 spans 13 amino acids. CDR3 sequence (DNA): TGCAGTGCTAGATGGACTAACACCGGGGAGCTGTTTTTT. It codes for CSARWTNTGELFF.